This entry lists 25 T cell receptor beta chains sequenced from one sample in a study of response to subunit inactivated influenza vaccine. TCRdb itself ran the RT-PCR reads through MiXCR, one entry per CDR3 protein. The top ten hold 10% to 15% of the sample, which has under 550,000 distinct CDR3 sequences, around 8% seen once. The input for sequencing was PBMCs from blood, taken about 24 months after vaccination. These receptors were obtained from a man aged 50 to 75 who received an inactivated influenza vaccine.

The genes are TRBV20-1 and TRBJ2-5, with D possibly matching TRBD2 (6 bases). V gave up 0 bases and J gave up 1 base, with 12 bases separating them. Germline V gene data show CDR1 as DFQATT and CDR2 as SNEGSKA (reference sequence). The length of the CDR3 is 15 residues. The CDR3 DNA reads TGCAGTGCTAGAGATTTAACTAGCTCCCAAGAGACCCAGTACTTC. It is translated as CSARDLTSSQETQYF.

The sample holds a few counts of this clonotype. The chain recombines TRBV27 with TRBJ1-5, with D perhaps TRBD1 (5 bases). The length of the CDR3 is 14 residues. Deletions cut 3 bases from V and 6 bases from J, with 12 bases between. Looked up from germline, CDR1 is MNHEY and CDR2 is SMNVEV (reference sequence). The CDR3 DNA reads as TGTGCCAGCAGTTTGTCGGGGGTCGCTCAGCCCCAGCATTTT. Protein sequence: CASSLSGVAQPQHF.

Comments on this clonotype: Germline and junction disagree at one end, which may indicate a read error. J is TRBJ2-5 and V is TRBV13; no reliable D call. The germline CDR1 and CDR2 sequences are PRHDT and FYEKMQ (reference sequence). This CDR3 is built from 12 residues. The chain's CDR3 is CASSLDGRSSVF. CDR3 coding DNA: TGTGCCAGCAGCTTAGACGGCAGGTCCTCCGTCTTC.

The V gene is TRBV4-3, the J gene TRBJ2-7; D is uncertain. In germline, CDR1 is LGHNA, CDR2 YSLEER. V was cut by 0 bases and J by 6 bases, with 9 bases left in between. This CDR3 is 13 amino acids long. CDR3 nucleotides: TGCGCCAGCAGCCAAGATTTCAGCTCCGAGCAGTACTTC. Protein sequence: CASSQDFSSEQYF.

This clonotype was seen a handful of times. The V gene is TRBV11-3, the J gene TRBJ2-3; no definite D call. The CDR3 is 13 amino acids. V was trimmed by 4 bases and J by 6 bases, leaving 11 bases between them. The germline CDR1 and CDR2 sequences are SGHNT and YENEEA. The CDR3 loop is CASSSSPWDTQYF. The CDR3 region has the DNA TGTGCCAGCAGCTCCTCTCCTTGGGATACGCAGTATTTT.

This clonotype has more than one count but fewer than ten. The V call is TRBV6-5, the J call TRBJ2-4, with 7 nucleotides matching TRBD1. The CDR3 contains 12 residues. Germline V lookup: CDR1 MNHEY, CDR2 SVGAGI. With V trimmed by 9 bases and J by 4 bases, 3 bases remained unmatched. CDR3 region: CASPGQKNIQYF. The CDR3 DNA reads TGTGCCAGTCCGGGACAGAAAAACATTCAGTACTTC.

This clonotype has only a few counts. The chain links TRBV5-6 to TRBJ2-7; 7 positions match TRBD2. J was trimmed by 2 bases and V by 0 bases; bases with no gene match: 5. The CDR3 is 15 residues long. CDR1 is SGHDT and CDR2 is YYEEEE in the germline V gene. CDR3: CASSLDGRLPYEQYF. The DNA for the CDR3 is TGTGCCAGCAGCTTGGACGGGAGGCTACCCTACGAGCAGTACTTC.

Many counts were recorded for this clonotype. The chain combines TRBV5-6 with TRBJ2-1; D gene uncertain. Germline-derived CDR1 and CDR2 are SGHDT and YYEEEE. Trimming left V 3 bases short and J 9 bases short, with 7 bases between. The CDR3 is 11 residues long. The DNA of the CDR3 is TGTGCCAGCAGCTCCCGTGGTGAGCAGTTCTTC. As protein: CASSSRGEQFF.

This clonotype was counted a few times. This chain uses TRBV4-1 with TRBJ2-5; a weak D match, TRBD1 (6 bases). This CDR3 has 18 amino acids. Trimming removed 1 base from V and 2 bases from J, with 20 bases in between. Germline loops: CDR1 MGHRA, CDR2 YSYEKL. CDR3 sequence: CASSQAERQEPMQETQYF. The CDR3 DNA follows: TGCGCCAGCAGCCAAGCCGAGCGACAGGAACCCATGCAAGAGACCCAGTACTTC.

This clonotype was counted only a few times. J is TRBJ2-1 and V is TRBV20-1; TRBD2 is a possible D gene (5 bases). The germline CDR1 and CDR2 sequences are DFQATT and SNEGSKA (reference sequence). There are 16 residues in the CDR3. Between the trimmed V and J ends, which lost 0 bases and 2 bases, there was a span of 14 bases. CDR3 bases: TGCAGTGCTAGAGAGCCCCGGGGTGGGCCCTACAATGAGCAGTTCTTC. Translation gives CSAREPRGGPYNEQFF.

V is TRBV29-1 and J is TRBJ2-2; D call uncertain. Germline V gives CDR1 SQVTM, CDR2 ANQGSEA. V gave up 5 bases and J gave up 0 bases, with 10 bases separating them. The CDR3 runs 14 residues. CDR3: CSVTFLANTGELFF. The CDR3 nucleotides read TGCAGCGTTACCTTTCTCGCGAACACCGGGGAGCTGTTTTTT.

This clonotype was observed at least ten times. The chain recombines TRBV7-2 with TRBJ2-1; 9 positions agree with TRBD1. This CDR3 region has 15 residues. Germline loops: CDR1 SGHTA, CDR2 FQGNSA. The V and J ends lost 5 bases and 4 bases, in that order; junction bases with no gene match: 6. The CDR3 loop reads CASSTGQGRYNEQFF. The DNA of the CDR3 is TGTGCCAGCAGCACGGGACAGGGCCGGTACAATGAGCAGTTCTTC.

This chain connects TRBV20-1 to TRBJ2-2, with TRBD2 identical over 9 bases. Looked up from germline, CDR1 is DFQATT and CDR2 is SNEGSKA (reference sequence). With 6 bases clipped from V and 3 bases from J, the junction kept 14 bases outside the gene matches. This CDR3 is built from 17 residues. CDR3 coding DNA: TGCAGTGCCATGCAAACTACCGGGACTAGCTACACCGGGGAGCTGTTTTTT. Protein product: CSAMQTTGTSYTGELFF.

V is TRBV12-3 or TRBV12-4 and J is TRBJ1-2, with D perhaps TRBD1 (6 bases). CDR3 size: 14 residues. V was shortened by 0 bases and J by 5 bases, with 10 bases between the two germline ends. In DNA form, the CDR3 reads TGTGCCAGCAGTTTAGCGCGAGGGGGGTATGGCTACACCTTC. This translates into CASSLARGGYGYTF.

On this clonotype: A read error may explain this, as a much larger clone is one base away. The CDR3 loop is CASSQEQYYEQYF. The CDR3 nucleotides are TGCGCCAGCAGCCAAGAACAGTACTACGAGCAGTACTTC. V gene TRBV4-1 combines with J gene TRBJ2-7; D is undetermined. V lost 0 bases and J lost 3, with 6 bases in between. CDR1 is MGHRA and CDR2 is YSYEKL in the germline V gene. This CDR3 comprises 13 residues.

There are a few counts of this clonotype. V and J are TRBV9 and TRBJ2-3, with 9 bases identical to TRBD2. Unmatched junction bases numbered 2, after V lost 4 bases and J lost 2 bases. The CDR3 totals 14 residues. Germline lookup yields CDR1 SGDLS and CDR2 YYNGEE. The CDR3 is CASSMGLATDTQYF. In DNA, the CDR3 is TGTGCCAGCAGCATGGGACTAGCCACAGATACGCAGTATTTT.

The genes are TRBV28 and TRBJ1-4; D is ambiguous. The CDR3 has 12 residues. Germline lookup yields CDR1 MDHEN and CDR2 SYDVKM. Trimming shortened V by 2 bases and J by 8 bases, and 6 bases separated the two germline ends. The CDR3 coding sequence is TGTGCCAGCAGTTTAACGGCGGAAAAACTGTTTTTT. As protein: CASSLTAEKLFF.

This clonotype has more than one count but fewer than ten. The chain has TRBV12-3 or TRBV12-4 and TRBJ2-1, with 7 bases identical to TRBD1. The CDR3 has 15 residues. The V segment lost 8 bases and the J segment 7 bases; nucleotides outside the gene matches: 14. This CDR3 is CASARSAGGPNEQFF. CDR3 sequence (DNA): TGTGCCAGCGCCCGGTCCGCAGGGGGTCCTAATGAGCAGTTCTTC.

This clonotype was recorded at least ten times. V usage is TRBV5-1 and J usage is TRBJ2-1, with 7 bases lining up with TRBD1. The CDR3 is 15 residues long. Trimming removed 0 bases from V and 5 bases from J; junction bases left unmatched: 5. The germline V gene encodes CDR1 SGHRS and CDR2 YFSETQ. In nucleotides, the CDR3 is TGCGCCAGCAGCTTGGCCCCCGGACAGGACAATGAGCAGTTCTTC. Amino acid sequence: CASSLAPGQDNEQFF.

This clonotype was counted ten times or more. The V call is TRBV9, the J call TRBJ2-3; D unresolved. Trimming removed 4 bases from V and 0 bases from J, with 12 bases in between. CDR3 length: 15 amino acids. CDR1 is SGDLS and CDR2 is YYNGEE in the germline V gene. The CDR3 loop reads CASSSDSASTDTQYF. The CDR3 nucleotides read TGTGCCAGCAGCTCTGACTCAGCTAGCACAGATACGCAGTATTTT.

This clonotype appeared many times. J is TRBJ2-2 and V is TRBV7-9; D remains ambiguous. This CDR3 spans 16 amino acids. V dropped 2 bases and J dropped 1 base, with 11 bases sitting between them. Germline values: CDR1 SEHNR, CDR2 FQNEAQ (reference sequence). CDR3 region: CASSLRQALNTGELFF. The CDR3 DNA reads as TGTGCCAGCAGCTTACGGCAGGCCCTGAACACCGGGGAGCTGTTTTTT. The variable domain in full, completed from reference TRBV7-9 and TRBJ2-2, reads DTGVSQNPRHKITKRGQNVTFRCDPISEHNRLYWYRQTLGQGPEFLTYFQNEAQLEKSRLLSDRFSAERPKGSFSTLEIQRTEQGDSAMYLCASSLRQALNTGELFFGEGSRLTVL.

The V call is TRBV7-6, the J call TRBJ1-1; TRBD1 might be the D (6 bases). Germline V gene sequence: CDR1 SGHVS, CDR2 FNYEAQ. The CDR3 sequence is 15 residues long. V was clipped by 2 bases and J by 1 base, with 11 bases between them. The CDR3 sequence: CASSLTRQANTEAFF. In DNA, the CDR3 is TGTGCCAGCAGCTTAACAAGACAGGCGAACACTGAAGCTTTCTTT.

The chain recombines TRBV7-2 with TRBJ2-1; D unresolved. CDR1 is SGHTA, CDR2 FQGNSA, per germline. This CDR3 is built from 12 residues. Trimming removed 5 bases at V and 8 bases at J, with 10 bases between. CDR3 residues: CASSLPSHEQFF. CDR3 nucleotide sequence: TGTGCCAGCAGCCTACCGAGTCATGAGCAGTTCTTC.

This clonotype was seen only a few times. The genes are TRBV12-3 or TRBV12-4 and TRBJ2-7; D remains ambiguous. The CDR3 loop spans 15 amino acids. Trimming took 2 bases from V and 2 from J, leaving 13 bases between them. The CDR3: CASSLISGAAYEQYF. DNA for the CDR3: TGTGCCAGCAGTTTAATCTCGGGCGCGGCCTACGAGCAGTACTTC.

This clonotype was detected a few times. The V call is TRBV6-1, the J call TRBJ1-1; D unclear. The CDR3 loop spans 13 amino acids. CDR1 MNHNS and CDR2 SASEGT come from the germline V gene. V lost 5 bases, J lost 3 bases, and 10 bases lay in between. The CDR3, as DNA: TGTGCCAGCAGTAGCCAGGAGGACACTGAAGCTTTCTTT. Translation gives CASSSQEDTEAFF.